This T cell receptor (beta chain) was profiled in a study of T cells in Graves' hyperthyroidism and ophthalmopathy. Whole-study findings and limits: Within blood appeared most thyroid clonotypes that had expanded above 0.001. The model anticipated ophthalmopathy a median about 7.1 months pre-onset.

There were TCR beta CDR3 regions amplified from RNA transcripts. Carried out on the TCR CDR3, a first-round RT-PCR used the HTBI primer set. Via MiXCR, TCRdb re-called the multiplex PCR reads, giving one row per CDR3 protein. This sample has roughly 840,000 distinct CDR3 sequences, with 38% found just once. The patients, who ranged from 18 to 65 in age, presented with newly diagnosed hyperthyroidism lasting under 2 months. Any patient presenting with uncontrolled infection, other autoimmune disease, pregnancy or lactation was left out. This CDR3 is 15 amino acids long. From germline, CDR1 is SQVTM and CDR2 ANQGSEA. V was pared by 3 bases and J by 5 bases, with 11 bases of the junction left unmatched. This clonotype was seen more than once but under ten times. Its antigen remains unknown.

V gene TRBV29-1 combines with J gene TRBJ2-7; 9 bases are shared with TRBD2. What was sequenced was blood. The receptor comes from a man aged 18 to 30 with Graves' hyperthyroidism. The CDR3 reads CSVDRWLAGNHEQYF. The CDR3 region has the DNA TGCAGCGTTGATAGGTGGCTAGCGGGGAACCACGAGCAGTACTTC.